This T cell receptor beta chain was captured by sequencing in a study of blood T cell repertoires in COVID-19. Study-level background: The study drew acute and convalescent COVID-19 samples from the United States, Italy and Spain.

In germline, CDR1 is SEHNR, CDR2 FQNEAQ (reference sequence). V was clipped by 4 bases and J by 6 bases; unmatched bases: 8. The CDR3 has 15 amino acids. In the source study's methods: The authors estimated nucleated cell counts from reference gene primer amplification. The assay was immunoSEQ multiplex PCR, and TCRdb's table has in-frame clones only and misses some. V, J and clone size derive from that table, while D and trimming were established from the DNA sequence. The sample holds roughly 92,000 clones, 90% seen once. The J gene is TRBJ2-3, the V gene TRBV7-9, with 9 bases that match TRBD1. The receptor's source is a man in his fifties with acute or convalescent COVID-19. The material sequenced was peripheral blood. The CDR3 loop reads CASSWGQGEGDTQYF. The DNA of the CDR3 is TGTGCCAGCAGCTGGGGACAGGGTGAGGGTGATACGCAGTATTTT.